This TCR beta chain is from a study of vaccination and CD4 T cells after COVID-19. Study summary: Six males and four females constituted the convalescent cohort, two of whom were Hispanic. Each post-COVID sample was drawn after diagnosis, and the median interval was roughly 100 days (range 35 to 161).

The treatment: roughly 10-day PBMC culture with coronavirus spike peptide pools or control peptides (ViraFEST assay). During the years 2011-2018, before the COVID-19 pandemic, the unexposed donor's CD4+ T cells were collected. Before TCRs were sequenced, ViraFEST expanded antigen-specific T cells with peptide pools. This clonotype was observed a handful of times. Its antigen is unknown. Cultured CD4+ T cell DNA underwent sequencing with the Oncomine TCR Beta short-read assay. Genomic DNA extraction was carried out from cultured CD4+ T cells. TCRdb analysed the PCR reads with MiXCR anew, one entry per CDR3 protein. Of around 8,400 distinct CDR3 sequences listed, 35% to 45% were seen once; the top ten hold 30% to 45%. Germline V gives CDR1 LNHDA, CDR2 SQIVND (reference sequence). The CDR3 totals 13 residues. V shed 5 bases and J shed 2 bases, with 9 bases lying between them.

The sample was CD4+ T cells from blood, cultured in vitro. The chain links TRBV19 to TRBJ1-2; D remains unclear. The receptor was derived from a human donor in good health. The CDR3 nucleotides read TGTGCCAGTAGTGAGGCGGTCAACTATGGCTACACCTTC. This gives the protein CASSEAVNYGYTF.